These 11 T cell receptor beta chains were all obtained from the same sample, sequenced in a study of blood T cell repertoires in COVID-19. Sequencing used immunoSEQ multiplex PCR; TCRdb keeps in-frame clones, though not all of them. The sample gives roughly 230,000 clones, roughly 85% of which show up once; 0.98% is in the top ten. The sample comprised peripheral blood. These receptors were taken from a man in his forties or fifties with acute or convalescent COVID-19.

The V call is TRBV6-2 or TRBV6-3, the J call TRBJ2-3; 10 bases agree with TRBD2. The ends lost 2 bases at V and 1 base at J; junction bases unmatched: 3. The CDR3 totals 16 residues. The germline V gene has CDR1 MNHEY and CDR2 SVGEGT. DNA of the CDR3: TGTGCCAGCAGTTACCTTCTAGCGGGGGGCACAGATACGCAGTATTTT. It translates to CASSYLLAGGTDTQYF.

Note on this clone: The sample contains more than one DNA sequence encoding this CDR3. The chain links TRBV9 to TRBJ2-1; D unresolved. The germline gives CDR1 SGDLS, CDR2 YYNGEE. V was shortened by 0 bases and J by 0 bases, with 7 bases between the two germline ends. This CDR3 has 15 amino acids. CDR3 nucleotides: TGTGCCAGCAGCGTAGAGCAGGACTCCTACAATGAGCAGTTCTTC. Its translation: CASSVEQDSYNEQFF.

The CDR3 DNA sequence: TGTGCCACCAGTTCAGAGGGGGGCAATCAGCCCCAGCATTTT. Its translation: CATSSEGGNQPQHF. The rearrangement uses TRBV24-1 and TRBJ1-5; tentatively, D is TRBD1 (6 bases). Germline V gives CDR1 KGHDR, CDR2 SFDVKD. The CDR3 consists of 14 residues. The germline V and J ends were trimmed by 6 bases and 2 bases, with 10 bases remaining between them.

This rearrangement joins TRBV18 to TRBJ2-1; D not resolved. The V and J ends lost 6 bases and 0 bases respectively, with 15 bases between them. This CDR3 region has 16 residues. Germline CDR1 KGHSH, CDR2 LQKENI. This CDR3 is CASSLTGGSSYNEQFF. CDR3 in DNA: TGTGCCAGCTCTCTAACTGGCGGCAGCTCCTACAATGAGCAGTTCTTC.

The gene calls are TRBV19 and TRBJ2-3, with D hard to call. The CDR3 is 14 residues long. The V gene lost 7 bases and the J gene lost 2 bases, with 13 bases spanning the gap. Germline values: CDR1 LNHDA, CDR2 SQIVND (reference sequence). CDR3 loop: CASTRVGDTDTQYF. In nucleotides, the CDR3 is TGTGCCAGTACCCGCGTAGGAGACACAGATACGCAGTATTTT.

CDR3 in DNA: TGTGCCAGCAGCTGGACTAGCGGGGGGGGCAATGAGCAGTTCTTC. Translation: CASSWTSGGGNEQFF. J is TRBJ2-1 and V is TRBV7-2; 15 nucleotides agree with TRBD2. After removal of 4 bases from V and 6 bases from J, the junction contained 1 base not matched to a gene. The CDR3 consists of 15 residues. Germline V gives CDR1 SGHTA, CDR2 FQGNSA.

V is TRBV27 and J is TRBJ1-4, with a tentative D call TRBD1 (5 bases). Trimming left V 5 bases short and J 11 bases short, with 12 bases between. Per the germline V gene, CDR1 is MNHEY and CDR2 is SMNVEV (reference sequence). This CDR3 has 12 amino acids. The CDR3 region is CASSAGRGKLFF. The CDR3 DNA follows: TGTGCCAGCAGTGCGGGGCGGGGGAAACTGTTTTTT.

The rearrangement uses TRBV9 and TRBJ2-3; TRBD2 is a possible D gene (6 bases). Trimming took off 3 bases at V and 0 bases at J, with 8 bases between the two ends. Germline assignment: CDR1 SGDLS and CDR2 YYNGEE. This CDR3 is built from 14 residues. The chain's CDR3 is CASSAGTSTDTQYF. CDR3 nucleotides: TGTGCCAGCAGCGCGGGGACTAGCACAGATACGCAGTATTTT.

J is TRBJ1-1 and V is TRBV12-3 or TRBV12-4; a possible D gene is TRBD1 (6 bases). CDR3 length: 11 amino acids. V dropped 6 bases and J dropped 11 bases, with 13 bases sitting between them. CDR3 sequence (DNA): TGTGCCAGCAGCCGACAGGATTTGGCTTTCTTT. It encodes CASSRQDLAFF.

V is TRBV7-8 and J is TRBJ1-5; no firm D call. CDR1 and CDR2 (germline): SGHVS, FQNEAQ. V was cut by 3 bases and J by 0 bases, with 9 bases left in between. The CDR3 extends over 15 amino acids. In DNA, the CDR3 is TGTGCCAGCAGCTTCGAGGGTAATAGCAATCAGCCCCAGCATTTT. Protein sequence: CASSFEGNSNQPQHF.

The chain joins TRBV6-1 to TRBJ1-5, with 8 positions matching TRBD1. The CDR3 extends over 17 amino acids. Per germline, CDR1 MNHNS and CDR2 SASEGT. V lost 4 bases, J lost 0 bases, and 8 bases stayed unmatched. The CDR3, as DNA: TGTGCCAGCAGTGCCCGGACCGGGACAGGTAGCAATCAGCCCCAGCATTTT. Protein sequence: CASSARTGTGSNQPQHF.